The 18 T cell receptor beta chains below all came from one sample that was sequenced in a study of CD8+CD57+ T cells in acquired aplastic anemia. Patients chosen for sequencing had shown CD8+CD57+ cell expansion by flow cytometry. According to the study, genomic DNA was the template for TCR beta VDJ and CDR3 profiling. TCRdb recomputed calls from the reads with MiXCR, one row per CDR3 protein. The repertoire has about 160,000 distinct CDR3 sequences, roughly 50% of them found once; the top ten carry about 31%. The material sequenced was sorted CD4+, CD8+, or CD8+CD57+ T cells (not recorded which) from PBMCs. Receptor source: a human donor with aplastic anemia.

This clonotype was observed at least ten times. The chain carries TRBV25-1 and TRBJ1-1; no firm D call. Germline V gives CDR1 MGHDK, CDR2 SYGVNS. V dropped 5 bases and J dropped 11 bases, with 12 bases sitting between them. This CDR3 region has 11 residues. CDR3 residues: CASSNREGAFF. Written as DNA, the CDR3 is TGTGCCAGCAGTAACCGGGAAGGTGCTTTCTTT.

With respect to this clonotype: A much larger clone differs from this one at a single base, so this may be a read error. The J gene is TRBJ1-1, the V gene TRBV7-9, with D perhaps TRBD1 (5 bases). Trimming pared 7 bases from V and 4 bases from J, leaving 7 bases between. This CDR3 region has 11 residues. In germline, CDR1 is SEHNR, CDR2 FQNEAQ (reference sequence). CDR3 amino acids: CASKGSTEAFF. The CDR3 DNA sequence: TGTGCCAGCAAGGGGAGCACTGAAGCTTTCTTT. The complete variable domain, with remaining parts taken from reference TRBV7-9 and TRBJ1-1, reads DTGVSQNPRHKITKRGQNVTFRCDPISEHNRLYWYRQTLGQGPEFLTYFQNEAQLEKSRLLSDRFSAERPKGSFSTLEIQRTEQGDSAMYLCASKGSTEAFFGQGTRLTVV.

The genes are TRBV10-3 and TRBJ2-1; 12 bases fit TRBD2. V was pared by 10 bases and J by 5 bases, with 6 bases of the junction left unmatched. Germline V CDR1 and CDR2: ENHRY, SYGVKD. CDR3 length: 14 amino acids. Here the CDR3 reads CATSTSGGDNEQFF. In DNA form, the CDR3 reads TGTGCCACCTCGACTAGCGGGGGTGACAATGAGCAGTTCTTC.

This clonotype was detected only once. The chain recombines TRBV19 with TRBJ2-1; TRBD1 or TRBD2 may be the D gene (5 bases each). The CDR3 has 13 amino acids. Germline assignment: CDR1 LNHDA and CDR2 SQIVND (reference sequence). Trimming stripped 1 base from V and 8 bases from J, with 9 bases between. The chain's CDR3 is CASSIGGTDEQFF. CDR3 DNA sequence: TGTGCCAGTAGTATAGGAGGGACCGATGAGCAGTTCTTC.

This clonotype was seen only once. A much more abundant neighbour one base away suggests this may be a read error. The chain has TRBV25-1 and TRBJ2-7, with 8 nucleotides matching TRBD2. This CDR3 is built from 16 residues. Germline CDR1 is MGHDK and CDR2 is SYGVNS. CDR3 residues: CASSYSPGRAAYEQCF. The CDR3 DNA reads as TGTGCCAGCAGTTACTCCCCCGGGAGGGCAGCCTACGAGCAGTGCTTC.

This rearrangement joins TRBV7-2 to TRBJ1-2, with D hard to call. From germline, CDR1 is SGHTA and CDR2 FQGNSA. V was pared by 5 bases and J by 1 base, with 8 bases between. The length of the CDR3 is 13 residues. The CDR3 sequence: CASSPAGNYGYTF. CDR3 DNA: TGTGCCAGCAGCCCGGCCGGTAACTATGGCTACACCTTC. Drawing the rest from reference TRBV7-2 and TRBJ1-2, the complete variable domain is GAGVSQSPSNKVTEKGKDVELRCDPISGHTALYWYRQSLGQGLEFLIYFQGNSAPDKSGLPSDRFSAERTGGSVSTLTIQRTQQEDSAVYLCASSPAGNYGYTFGSGTRLTVV.

The CDR3 DNA reads TGTGCCAGCAGCCCAGGGACTAGCGGGAGCGCCCAGTACTTC. It specifies CASSPGTSGSAQYF. This sequence joins TRBV7-2 and TRBJ2-5; 14 nucleotides match TRBD2. The junction had 5 bases not matched to a gene; V was cut back by 5 bases and J by 9 bases. The CDR3 sequence is 14 residues long. CDR1 and CDR2 (germline): SGHTA, FQGNSA.

This clonotype was detected many times. The chain recombines TRBV6-1 with TRBJ2-7, with D possibly matching TRBD2 (5 bases). This CDR3 region has 13 residues. Germline V gives CDR1 MNHNS, CDR2 SASEGT. V lost 5 bases, J lost 2 bases, and 10 bases lay in between. The CDR3, as DNA: TGTGCCAGCAGTCGAGGGAAAACCTACGAGCAGTACTTC. It encodes CASSRGKTYEQYF.

This clonotype was recorded at least ten times. This chain uses TRBV10-3 with TRBJ1-2, with TRBD1 identical over 7 bases. From germline, CDR1 is ENHRY and CDR2 SYGVKD. After removal of 4 bases from V and 4 bases from J, the junction contained 9 bases not matched to a gene. The CDR3 is 15 amino acids. The CDR3 DNA reads as TGTGCCATCAGTGGATGGGACAGACTTCGCTATGGCTACACCTTC. It codes for CAISGWDRLRYGYTF.

The J gene is TRBJ2-7, the V gene TRBV2; D gene uncertain. CDR3 size: 12 residues. The ends were cut back, 5 bases at V and 2 bases at J, with 7 bases in the middle. The germline V gene encodes CDR1 SNHLY and CDR2 FYNNEI. The chain's CDR3 is CASSTYTYEQYF. DNA for the CDR3: TGTGCCAGCAGTACTTACACCTACGAGCAGTACTTC.

This clonotype was recorded at least ten times. The genes are TRBV11-3 and TRBJ1-1; possible D gene TRBD1, 6 bases. V was cut by 6 bases and J by 4 bases, with 12 bases left in between. This CDR3 region has 13 residues. In germline, CDR1 is SGHNT, CDR2 YENEEA. CDR3 sequence: CASSLRGVTEAFF. The DNA for the CDR3 is TGTGCCAGCAGTTTAAGGGGGGTCACTGAAGCTTTCTTT. Full variable domain (rest looked up from reference TRBV11-3 and TRBJ1-1): EAGVVQSPRYKIIEKKQPVAFWCNPISGHNTLYWYLQNLGQGPELLIRYENEEAVDDSQLPKDRFSAERLKGVDSTLKIQPAELGDSAVYLCASSLRGVTEAFFGQGTRLTVV.

As regards this clonotype: A much larger clone lies a single base off, so this may be a read error. The chain uses TRBV5-6 and TRBJ2-7, with D maybe TRBD2 (6 bases). V lost 3 bases to trimming and J lost 7 bases, with 20 bases between them. The germline CDR1 and CDR2 sequences are SGHDT and YYEEEE. The CDR3 runs to 15 residues. In DNA, the CDR3 is TGTGCCAGCAGCTCCCCGGAGGGCAGGGTGTATGAGCAGTACTTC. It codes for CASSSPEGRVYEQYF.

The table lists this clonotype with many counts. This chain links TRBV12-3 or TRBV12-4 with TRBJ2-1; 7 bases align to TRBD2. The CDR3 length is 15 residues. Trimming at V came to 2 bases and at J to 2 bases, leaving 3 bases not matched to a gene. The CDR3 sequence: CASSLTGRTYNEQFF. CDR3 nucleotide sequence: TGTGCCAGCAGTTTAACCGGGAGGACCTACAATGAGCAGTTCTTC.

The chain employs TRBV10-3 and TRBJ2-7; TRBD2 matches 8 bases. From germline, CDR1 is ENHRY and CDR2 SYGVKD. V shed 1 base, J shed 4 bases, and the junction held 6 bases outside the gene matches. The CDR3 length is 15 residues. CDR3 nucleotide sequence: TGTGCCATCAGTGAGTTGCAGCGGGGGATATACGAGCAGTACTTC. It is translated as CAISELQRGIYEQYF.

This clonotype was counted many times. The J gene is TRBJ2-5, the V gene TRBV5-6; 7 positions match TRBD1. Germline values: CDR1 SGHDT, CDR2 YYEEEE. This CDR3 has 14 residues. V was clipped by 6 bases and J by 4 bases; unmatched bases: 9. CDR3 amino acids: CASTAVTGIETQYF. CDR3 in DNA: TGTGCCAGCACCGCGGTGACAGGGATAGAGACCCAGTACTTC.

The genes are TRBV13 and TRBJ2-7, with TRBD2 matching 8 bases. J gave up 7 bases and V 2 bases, and 7 bases lay outside the gene matches. This CDR3 contains 14 residues. The V gene's germline CDR1 is PRHDT and CDR2 FYEKMQ (reference sequence). The CDR3 reads CASSLLGIAGEQYF. Here the CDR3 DNA reads TGTGCCAGCAGCTTATTGGGGATAGCGGGGGAGCAGTACTTC.

This clonotype was detected many times. This chain uses TRBV12-3 or TRBV12-4 with TRBJ2-1; no clear D. V was shortened by 5 bases and J by 6 bases, with 8 bases between the two germline ends. This CDR3 has 12 amino acids. Here the CDR3 reads CASSDPRNEQFF. CDR3 nucleotide sequence: TGTGCCAGCAGTGACCCCCGCAATGAGCAGTTCTTC.

The chain has TRBV6-5 and TRBJ1-2; possibly TRBD1 for D (5 bases). CDR3 length: 14 residues. V was shortened by 0 bases and J by 7 bases, with 12 bases between the two germline ends. From germline, CDR1 is MNHEY and CDR2 SVGAGI. CDR3 amino acids: CASSYSRQGIGYTF. DNA of the CDR3: TGTGCCAGCAGTTACTCGAGGCAGGGAATTGGCTACACCTTC.